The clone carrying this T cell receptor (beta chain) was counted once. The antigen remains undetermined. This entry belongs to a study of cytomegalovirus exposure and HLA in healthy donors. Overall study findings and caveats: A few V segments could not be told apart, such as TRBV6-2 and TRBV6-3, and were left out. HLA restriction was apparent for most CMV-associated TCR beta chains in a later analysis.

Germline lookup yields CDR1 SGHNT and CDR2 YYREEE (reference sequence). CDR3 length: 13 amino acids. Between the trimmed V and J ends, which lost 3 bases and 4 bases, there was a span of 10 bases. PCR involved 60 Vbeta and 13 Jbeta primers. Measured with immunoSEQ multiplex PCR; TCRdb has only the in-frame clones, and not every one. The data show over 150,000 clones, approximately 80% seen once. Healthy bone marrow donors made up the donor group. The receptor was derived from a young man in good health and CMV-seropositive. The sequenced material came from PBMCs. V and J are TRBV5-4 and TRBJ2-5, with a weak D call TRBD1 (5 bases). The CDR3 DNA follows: TGTGCCAGCAGCTCCGGACAAGTAGAGACCCAGTACTTC. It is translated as CASSSGQVETQYF. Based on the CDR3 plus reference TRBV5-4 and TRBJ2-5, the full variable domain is ETGVTQSPTHLIKTRGQQVTLRCSSQSGHNTVSWYQQALGQGPQFIFQYYREEENGRGNFPPRFSGLQFPNYSSELNVNALELDDSALYLCASSSGQVETQYFGPGTRLLVL.